This TCR beta chain was obtained from a study of regulatory T cells in long-lasting Graves disease. This clonotype has more than one count but fewer than ten. The antigen is not known. Study-wide points: Patients with persistent Graves' had lower TCR diversity than newly diagnosed patients. Blood alone, not thyroid tissue, was studied. New patients shared fewer public clonotypes (roughly 990) than persistent patients did (around 2,900).

CDR1 is MNHNS and CDR2 is SASEGT in the germline V gene. CDR3 length: 16 residues. V shed 4 bases and J 7 bases; nucleotides not matched to a gene: 11. Investigators prepared the TCR beta libraries by applying iRepertoire HTBI primers and Arm-PCR of CDR3 regions. Via MiXCR, TCRdb re-called the multiplex PCR reads, giving one row per CDR3 protein. The sample holds approximately 400,000 distinct CDR3 sequences, about 16% seen once. The time point denotes: newly diagnosed GD, antithyroid drugs for less than 3 months. PBMC RNA served as the TCR library source. This sample was shared with a second study, whose subject was T cells in Graves' hyperthyroidism and ophthalmopathy. As reported in that work: Most clonotypes expanded in the thyroid (above 0.001) were also present in blood.

The chain joins TRBV6-1 to TRBJ2-1; TRBD2 matches at 9 bases. The specimen comprised peripheral blood mononuclear cells (PBMCs), sampled at new diagnosis, from a patient treated with antithyroid drugs. The TCR was taken from a young woman with Graves disease. Here the CDR3 DNA reads TGTGCCAGCAGTGCCAGACTAGCGGAGCCGGTAAATGAGCAGTTCTTC. It yields the protein CASSARLAEPVNEQFF.